This T cell receptor (beta chain) was recorded in a study of blood T cell repertoires in COVID-19. Overall study: Whether acute or convalescent, the COVID-19 samples came from the United States, Italy and Spain. T cells, B-cell-depleted T cells, or PBMCs supplied cDNA or gDNA.

Per the original methods: Nucleated cell number was recorded as an estimate derived from reference gene primer amplification. Sequencing used immunoSEQ multiplex PCR; TCRdb keeps in-frame clones, though not all of them. D and trimming were read from the DNA, whereas the V and J calls and clone size are those reported in that table. The table includes some 12,000 clones, 88% detected once. Germline CDR1 MNHEY, CDR2 SVGAGI. Trimming took 8 bases from V and 5 from J, leaving 15 bases between them. The CDR3 covers 13 residues. The sequencing input was peripheral blood. This sequence joins TRBV6-5 and TRBJ2-5; maybe TRBD1 (6 bases). The sequence was collected from a human donor in a cohort sampled during active COVID-19. CDR3 sequence (DNA): TGTGCCAGCGCCCAGGGGCGGAAGGAGACCCAGTACTTC. Its translation: CASAQGRKETQYF.